This TCR beta chain was captured in a study of shared clonotypes between healthy human individuals. Concerning this clone: Antigen: not known.

Genomic DNA per cell subset filled all wells of several immunoSEQ plates. Method: immunoSEQ multiplex PCR; TCRdb's copy keeps in-frame clones and lacks some. This sample has about 1 million clones, with approximately 70% found just once. The CDR3 covers 14 residues. The V and J ends lost 0 bases and 7 bases respectively, with 14 bases between them. CDR1 and CDR2 (germline): SGDLS, YYNGEE. Regarding the study as a whole: In a handful of donors, about 5% of naive CD4 clonotypes appeared in common. Non-shared clonotypes had lower generation probabilities than clonotypes shared by all four sorted-subset donors.

Study donors comprised healthy, HIV-negative adults devoid of recent acute infection or vaccination. This clonotype originated in a man younger than 35 in good health. The sequencing input was memory CD4+ T cells sorted from blood. Subset given: CD45RA-negative fraction. The chain carries TRBV9 and TRBJ2-7, with D possibly being TRBD2 (6 bases). The CDR3 loop reads CASSVGWMEGEQYF. The CDR3 coding sequence is TGTGCCAGCAGCGTAGGGTGGATGGAGGGAGAGCAGTACTTC.